The clone carrying this TCR beta chain was picked up many times. Its cognate antigen is unknown. Just one base apart from a much larger clone, this may be a read error. The source of the sample is a study of metastatic and nonmetastatic thyroid tumors. Study-wide findings and caveats: Within blood and tumor, benign nodules reportedly had significantly lower TCR beta diversity than malignant thyroid tumors did.

CDR1 DFQATT and CDR2 SNEGSKA come from the germline V gene (reference sequence). CDR3 length: 15 residues. TCRdb reanalyzed the PCR reads via MiXCR. Among just over 20,000 clones listed, more than 15% were seen once. Not a single patient had been given any form of treatment at any point before undergoing thyroid surgery. The chain links TRBV20-1 to TRBJ1-2; D is uncertain. This TCR came from a female donor with papillary thyroid cancer or a benign thyroid nodule (not recorded which). Some clones in this sample may be carry-over from other donors' samples. Sequencing used blood. The CDR3 DNA is TGCAGTGCGTACCCCGTTACGCAGGTGATCTATGACTACACCTTC. Amino acids: CSAYPVTQVIYDYTF.